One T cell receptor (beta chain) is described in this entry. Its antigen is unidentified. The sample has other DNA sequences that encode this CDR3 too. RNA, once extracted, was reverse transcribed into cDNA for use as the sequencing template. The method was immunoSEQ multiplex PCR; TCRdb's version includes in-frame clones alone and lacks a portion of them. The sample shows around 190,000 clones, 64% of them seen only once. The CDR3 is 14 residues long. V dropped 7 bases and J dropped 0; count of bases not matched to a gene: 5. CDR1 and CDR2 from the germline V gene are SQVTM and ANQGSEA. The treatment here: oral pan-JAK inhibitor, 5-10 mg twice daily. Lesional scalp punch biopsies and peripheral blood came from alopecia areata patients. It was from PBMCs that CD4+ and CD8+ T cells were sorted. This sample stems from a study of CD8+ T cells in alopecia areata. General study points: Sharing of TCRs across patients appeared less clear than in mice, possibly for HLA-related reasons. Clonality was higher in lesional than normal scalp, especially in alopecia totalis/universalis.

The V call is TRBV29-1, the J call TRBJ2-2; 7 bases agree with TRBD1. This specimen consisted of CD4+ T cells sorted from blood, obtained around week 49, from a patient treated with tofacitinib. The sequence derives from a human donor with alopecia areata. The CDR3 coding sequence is TGCAGCGGAGCCGGGACAGCGAACACCGGGGAGCTGTTTTTT. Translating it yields CSGAGTANTGELFF.